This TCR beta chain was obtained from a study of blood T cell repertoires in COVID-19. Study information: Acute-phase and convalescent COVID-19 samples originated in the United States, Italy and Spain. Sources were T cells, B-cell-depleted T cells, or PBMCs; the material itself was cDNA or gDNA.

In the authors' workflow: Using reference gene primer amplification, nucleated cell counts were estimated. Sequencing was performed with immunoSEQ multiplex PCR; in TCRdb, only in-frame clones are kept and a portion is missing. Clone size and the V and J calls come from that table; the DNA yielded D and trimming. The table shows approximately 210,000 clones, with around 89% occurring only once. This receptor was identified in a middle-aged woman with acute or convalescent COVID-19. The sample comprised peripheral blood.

CDR3 region: CASSLATGSADTQYF. DNA for the CDR3: TGTGCCAGCAGCTTAGCTACAGGGAGCGCAGATACGCAGTATTTT. The V call is TRBV7-9, the J call TRBJ2-3; tentative D call: TRBD1 (6 bases). Germline V gene sequence: CDR1 SEHNR, CDR2 FQNEAQ (reference sequence). With 0 bases removed from V and 4 bases from J, the gap between germline ends came to 11 bases. The CDR3 runs 15 residues.